Below are 14 T cell receptor beta chains sequenced from a single sample in a study of shared clonotypes between healthy human individuals. The repertoire was sequenced with immunoSEQ multiplex PCR; TCRdb's copy has only in-frame clones and lacks some. The sample holds roughly 300,000 clones; roughly 80% are singletons and the top ten take under 11%. Sequencing used memory CD4+ T cells sorted from blood. Subset specified: CD45RA-negative fraction. Source of these receptors: a man under 40 in good health.

The J gene is TRBJ2-5, the V gene TRBV5-1, with D perhaps matching TRBD2 (7 bases). The CDR3 totals 15 residues. V gave up 4 bases and J gave up 5 bases, with 18 bases separating them. The germline V gene encodes CDR1 SGHRS and CDR2 YFSETQ. CDR3 nucleotide sequence: TGCGCCAGCAGCCATGGCGCGGGGGCTGGGGAGACCCAGTACTTC. Protein product: CASSHGAGAGETQYF.

This clone was observed a handful of times. J is TRBJ2-1 and V is TRBV5-5; D unresolved. V was clipped by 5 bases and J by 8 bases, with 14 bases between them. Germline V gene sequence: CDR1 SGHKS, CDR2 YYEKEE (reference sequence). This CDR3 is built from 13 residues. This chain's CDR3 is CASRYVGQYEQFF. For the CDR3, the DNA is TGTGCCAGCAGATATGTGGGTCAGTATGAGCAGTTCTTC.

The chain couples TRBV5-1 to TRBJ2-2, with D unresolved. Trimming took 0 bases from V and 0 from J, leaving 21 bases between them. The CDR3 length is 20 residues. CDR1 and CDR2 (germline): SGHRS, YFSETQ. The DNA of the CDR3 is TGCGCCAGCAGCTTGGCGTCTATGGGTTTAGGGCCTGCGAACACCGGGGAGCTGTTTTTT. Translated, it gives CASSLASMGLGPANTGELFF.

Only a few counts were recorded for this clone. V is TRBV15 and J is TRBJ1-2; D is unresolved. Trimming removed 0 bases from V and 1 base from J, with 12 bases in between. Germline V gives CDR1 LNHNV, CDR2 YYDKDF (reference sequence). The CDR3 contains 16 residues. The DNA of the CDR3 is TGTGCCACCAGCAGAGATAAGGGCAGCAATAACTATGGCTACACCTTC. Translation: CATSRDKGSNNYGYTF.

V usage is TRBV5-1 and J usage is TRBJ2-3, with D perhaps being TRBD1 or TRBD2 (5 bases each). There are 14 residues in the CDR3. CDR1 and CDR2 (germline): SGHRS, YFSETQ. Trimming took 0 bases from V and 5 from J, leaving 10 bases between them. CDR3 amino acids: CASSLGEGLDTQYF. The CDR3 coding sequence is TGCGCCAGCAGCTTGGGAGAGGGGTTAGATACGCAGTATTTT.

The chain uses TRBV19 and TRBJ2-5; TRBD1 matches 7 bases. Germline CDR1 reads LNHDA; CDR2 reads SQIVND (reference sequence). J was trimmed by 4 bases and V by 1 base; bases with no gene match: 6. This CDR3 contains 15 residues. CDR3 coding DNA: TGTGCCAGTAGTATAGCAGGGGGTGGTGGAGAGACCCAGTACTTC. It encodes CASSIAGGGGETQYF.

This sequence joins TRBV5-1 and TRBJ1-6; D is unresolved. V dropped 2 bases and J dropped 0 bases, with 6 bases sitting between them. The CDR3 totals 15 residues. Per germline, CDR1 SGHRS and CDR2 YFSETQ. DNA for the CDR3: TGCGCCAGCAGCTTCAATCCCTCCTATAATTCACCCCTCCACTTT. Translation gives CASSFNPSYNSPLHF.

This clone was counted between two and nine times. The chain joins TRBV30 to TRBJ2-5; no clear D. Trimming shortened V by 5 bases and J by 4 bases, and 11 bases separated the two germline ends. Germline V gene lookup returns CDR1 GTSNPN and CDR2 SVGIG (reference sequence). The CDR3 spans 12 residues. CDR3 sequence (DNA): TGTGCCTGGGATAGTGGCGGAGAGACCCAGTACTTC. Translation gives CAWDSGGETQYF.

V is TRBV15 and J is TRBJ2-3; D unresolved. With 3 bases removed from V and 4 bases from J, the gap between germline ends came to 11 bases. The CDR3 has 14 amino acids. The germline V gene encodes CDR1 LNHNV and CDR2 YYDKDF (reference sequence). In DNA form, the CDR3 reads TGTGCCACCAGCAGGAAACCTTTCGCAGATACGCAGTATTTT. It translates to CATSRKPFADTQYF.

V gene TRBV28 combines with J gene TRBJ1-6; 9 nucleotides agree with TRBD1. Trimming cost V 7 bases and J 9 bases; bases outside gene matches: 7. In germline, CDR1 is MDHEN, CDR2 SYDVKM. The CDR3 loop spans 14 amino acids. CDR3 nucleotide sequence: TGTGCCAGCACCTGGGGGACAGGGAGTTCACCCCTCCACTTT. Its protein is CASTWGTGSSPLHF.

The J gene is TRBJ2-1, the V gene TRBV18; 11 bases match TRBD2. The germline CDR1 and CDR2 sequences are KGHSH and LQKENI. V dropped 10 bases and J dropped 4; count of bases not matched to a gene: 9. The CDR3 is 15 amino acids. The CDR3 nucleotides are TGTGCCACCACCCCACTAGCGGGAGCTTACAATGAGCAGTTCTTC. This sequence encodes CATTPLAGAYNEQFF.

Regarding this clone: The junction and the germline gene differ at one end; a read error may be behind it. The chain combines TRBV2 with TRBJ2-5; D is uncertain. This CDR3 has 11 residues. Looked up from germline, CDR1 is SNHLY and CDR2 is FYNNEI. This CDR3 is CASSEGWGQYF. The DNA of the CDR3 is TGTGCCAGCAGCGAAGGCTGGGGCCAGTACTTC.

The chain uses TRBV28 and TRBJ1-3; TRBD1 might be the D (5 bases). Germline CDR1 MDHEN, CDR2 SYDVKM. Trimming cost V 8 bases and J 1 base, with 15 bases left between them. The CDR3 spans 15 residues. The CDR3 reads CASFGDGTSGNTIYF. CDR3 sequence (DNA): TGTGCCAGCTTTGGGGACGGAACTTCTGGAAACACCATATATTTT. Drawing the rest from reference TRBV28 and TRBJ1-3, the complete variable domain is DVKVTQSSRYLVKRTGEKVFLECVQDMDHENMFWYRQDPGLGLRLIYFSYDVKMKEKGDIPEGYSVSREKKERFSLILESASTNQTSMYLCASFGDGTSGNTIYFGEGSWLTVV.

At least ten counts were recorded for this clone. V gene TRBV11-2 combines with J gene TRBJ2-2, with 8 positions matching TRBD1. The V gene's germline CDR1 is SGHAT and CDR2 FQNNGV. The CDR3 has 15 residues. Trimming at V came to 6 bases and at J to 4 bases, leaving 7 bases not matched to a gene. Written as DNA, the CDR3 is TGTGCCAGCAGAGGGACAGGACCTTCCACCGGGGAGCTGTTTTTT. Residues: CASRGTGPSTGELFF. The entire variable domain, with the rest obtained from reference TRBV11-2 and TRBJ2-2, is as follows: EAGVAQSPRYKIIEKRQSVAFWCNPISGHATLYWYQQILGQGPKLLIQFQNNGVVDDSQLPKDRFSAERLKGVDSTLKIQPAKLEDSAVYLCASRGTGPSTGELFFGEGSRLTVL.